This note documents a single T cell receptor (beta chain) sequence. This specimen comes from a study of blood T cell repertoires in COVID-19. In the study overall: Samples taken during acute and convalescent COVID-19 were collected in the United States, Italy and Spain.

V shed 7 bases and J shed 4 bases, with 9 bases lying between them. The length of the CDR3 is 12 residues. Germline lookup yields CDR1 MNHEY and CDR2 SMNVEV (reference sequence). In the authors' methods: Estimation of nucleated cell counts relied on the amplification of reference gene primers. TCRdb's table, derived via immunoSEQ multiplex PCR, lists solely in-frame clones and lacks some. Clone size and V and J calls were adopted from that table, with D and trimming inferred from the DNA. The sample carries more than 250,000 clones, approximately 86% recorded once. Sequencing was performed on peripheral blood. The gene calls are TRBV27 and TRBJ2-3; D not resolved. This receptor was obtained from a human donor in a cohort sampled during active COVID-19. This chain's CDR3 is CASNDNSDTQYF. The DNA of the CDR3 is TGTGCCAGCAATGACAACTCAGATACGCAGTATTTT.